A single T cell receptor (beta chain) is shown here with its context. The source of the sample is a study of blood T cell repertoires in COVID-19. In the study overall: The samples span acute and convalescent COVID-19 from the United States, Italy and Spain.

The CDR3 runs 17 residues. Germline V gene sequence: CDR1 SGHAT, CDR2 FQNNGV. After removal of 2 bases from V and 8 bases from J, the junction contained 11 bases not matched to a gene. Clones were read by immunoSEQ multiplex PCR, and TCRdb kept only the in-frame ones, dropping some. The profile shows 270,000 or so clones, approximately 84% of them singletons. The J gene is TRBJ2-1, the V gene TRBV11-2, with TRBD2 matching 11 bases. Material: peripheral blood. This clonotype was sampled from a human donor with COVID-19, enrolled during active disease. The donor label of this sample is uncertain. The CDR3 spells CASSLFGTSGYVDEQFF. DNA for the CDR3: TGTGCCAGCAGCTTATTCGGGACTAGCGGATACGTGGATGAGCAGTTCTTC.